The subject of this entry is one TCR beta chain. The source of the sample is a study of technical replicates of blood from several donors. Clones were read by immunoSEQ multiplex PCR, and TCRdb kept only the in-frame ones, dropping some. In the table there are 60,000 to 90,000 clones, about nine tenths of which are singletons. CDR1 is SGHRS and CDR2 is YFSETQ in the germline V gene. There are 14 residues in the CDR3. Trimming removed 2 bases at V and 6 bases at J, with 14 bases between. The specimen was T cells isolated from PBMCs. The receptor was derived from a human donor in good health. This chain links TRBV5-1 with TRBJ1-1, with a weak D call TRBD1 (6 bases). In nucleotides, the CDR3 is TGCGCCAGCAGCTTACTAGGACAGAAAGCTGAAGCTTTCTTT. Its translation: CASSLLGQKAEAFF.